This T cell receptor (beta chain) was captured by sequencing in a study of blood T cell repertoires in COVID-19. Across the study: Samples came from the United States, Italy and Spain, spanning acute and convalescent COVID-19.

The protocol was immunoSEQ multiplex PCR, while the TCRdb copy is restricted to in-frame clones and leaves out a portion. The sample includes hundreds of thousands of clones, 82% of them seen just once. Germline V gives CDR1 MNHEY, CDR2 SVGEGT. Trimming took 4 bases from V and 5 from J; bases not matched to a gene: 4. The CDR3 is 13 residues long. Input material: peripheral blood. The chain couples TRBV6-2 or TRBV6-3 to TRBJ1-2; 7 bases fit TRBD1. The sequence derives from a woman aged 80 or over with acute or convalescent COVID-19. The CDR3, as DNA: TGTGCCAGCAGTTTCACAGGGGAGTATGGCTACACCTTC. Protein product: CASSFTGEYGYTF.